This T cell receptor (beta chain) was captured in a study of CD8 T cells in Susac syndrome. Findings of the study overall: It was acknowledged by the study that relatively few individuals were included in its TCR sequencing and HLA analysis.

The authors reverse transcribed roughly 0.5 to 1 ug RNA with random hexamers. TCR beta CDR3 was amplified by immunoSEQ multiplex PCR. This amplification extended across 54 Vbeta and 13 Jbeta segments. Via MiXCR, TCRdb re-called the immunoSEQ multiplex PCR reads, giving one row per CDR3 protein. This table holds 350,000 to 550,000 distinct CDR3 sequences, approximately 85% found once. Germline loops: CDR1 MDHEN, CDR2 SYDVKM. CDR3 length: 14 residues. Between the trimmed V and J ends, which lost 6 bases and 2 bases, there was a span of 12 bases. CD8+ and CD4+ blood T cells underwent TCR beta sequencing. While CD8+ and CD4+ T cells were isolated negatively, TEMRA cells were enriched by FACS. Turning to this clonotype: Antigen specificity is unknown.

The specimen sequenced was CD8+ T cells from PBMCs. The chain is built from TRBV28 and TRBJ2-3; a weak D match, TRBD1 (5 bases). The sequence derives from a human donor with multiple sclerosis. This CDR3 is CASSRARTTDTQYF. DNA for the CDR3: TGTGCCAGCAGCAGGGCGAGAACCACAGATACGCAGTATTTT.